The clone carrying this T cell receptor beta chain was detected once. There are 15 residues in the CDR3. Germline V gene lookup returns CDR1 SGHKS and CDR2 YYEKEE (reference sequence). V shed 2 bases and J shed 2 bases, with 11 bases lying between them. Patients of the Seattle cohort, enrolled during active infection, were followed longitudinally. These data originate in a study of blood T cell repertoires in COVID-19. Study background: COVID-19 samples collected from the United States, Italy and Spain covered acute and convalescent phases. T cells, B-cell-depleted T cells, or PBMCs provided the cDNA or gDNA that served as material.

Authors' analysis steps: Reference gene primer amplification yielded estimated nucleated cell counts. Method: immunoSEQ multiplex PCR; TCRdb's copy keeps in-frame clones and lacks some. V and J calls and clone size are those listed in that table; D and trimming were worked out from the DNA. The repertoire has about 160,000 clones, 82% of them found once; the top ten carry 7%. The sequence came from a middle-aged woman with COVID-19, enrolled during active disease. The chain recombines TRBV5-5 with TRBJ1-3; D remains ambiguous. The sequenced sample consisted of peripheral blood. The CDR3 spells CASSFNLRAGNTIYF. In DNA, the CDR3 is TGTGCCAGCAGCTTTAATCTAAGAGCTGGAAACACCATATATTTT.